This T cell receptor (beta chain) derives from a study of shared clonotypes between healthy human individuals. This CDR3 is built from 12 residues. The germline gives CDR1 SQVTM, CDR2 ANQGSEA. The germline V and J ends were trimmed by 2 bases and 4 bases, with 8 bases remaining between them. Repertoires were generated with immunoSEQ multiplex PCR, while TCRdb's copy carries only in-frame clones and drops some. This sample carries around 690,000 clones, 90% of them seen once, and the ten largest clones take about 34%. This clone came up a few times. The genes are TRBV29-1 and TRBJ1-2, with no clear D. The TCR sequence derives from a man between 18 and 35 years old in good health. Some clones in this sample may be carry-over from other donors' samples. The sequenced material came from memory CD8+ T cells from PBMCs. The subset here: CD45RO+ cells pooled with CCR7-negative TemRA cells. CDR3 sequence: CSVEKGAYGYTF. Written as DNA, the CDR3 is TGCAGCGTTGAAAAGGGTGCCTATGGCTACACCTTC.